This TCR beta chain comes out of a study of T-cell memory formation after mild COVID-19. Study background: TCR clusters were largely donor specific. Study outcomes and limitations: CD4+ contracting clones were found mainly in CM and EM, and CD8+ ones in EMRA.

The ends were cut back, 1 base at V and 0 bases at J, with 13 bases in the middle. This CDR3 is built from 17 residues. Germline loops: CDR1 SGHVS, CDR2 FQNEAQ. After 5'RACE with constant-segment primers, TCR alpha and TCR beta cDNA libraries carrying sample barcodes and UMIs were obtained. TCRdb recomputed calls from the 5' RACE reads with MiXCR, one row per CDR3 protein. There are around 200,000 distinct CDR3 sequences in the sample; 9% to 10% occur only once, and roughly 3.5% lies in the top ten. In the case of this clonotype: No antigen is known for it.

Sequencing used PBMCs or a T cell subset sorted from them (not recorded which). The receptor was derived from a man in his late teens or twenties who had mild COVID-19 (a few samples of this study predate the infection). Cell type and time point are not known. The rearrangement links TRBV7-8 to TRBJ1-5, with D uncertain. The CDR3 DNA follows: TGTGCCAGCAGCTTAGATTGGCAGGCCATTAGCAATCAGCCCCAGCATTTT. It yields the protein CASSLDWQAISNQPQHF.